One sample yielded the 19 T cell receptor beta chains listed below, sequenced in a study of blood T cell repertoires in COVID-19. Libraries were prepared by immunoSEQ multiplex PCR; TCRdb keeps only in-frame clonotypes and omits some of them. The repertoire includes 55,000 to 70,000 clones, about 80% of them detected once, and around 23% sits in the top ten. The sample comprised peripheral blood. The receptor source for this set is a human donor in a cohort sampled during active COVID-19.

This chain uses TRBV5-1 with TRBJ2-7, with TRBD2 matching over 8 bases. Germline CDR1 SGHRS, CDR2 YFSETQ. CDR3 length equals 15 residues. After removal of 4 bases from V and 6 bases from J, the junction contained 12 bases not matched to a gene. CDR3 DNA: TGCGCCAGCAGCCCACTCGCCGGGGGGGGACGCGAGCAGTACTTC. Its protein is CASSPLAGGGREQYF.

The rearrangement links TRBV7-9 to TRBJ1-1, with 10 bases identical to TRBD1. Germline V lookup: CDR1 SEHNR, CDR2 FQNEAQ (reference sequence). This CDR3 comprises 15 residues. Losses at the gene ends were 5 bases for V and 4 bases for J; bases not matched to a gene: 7. The CDR3 DNA sequence: TGTGCCAGCAGCGGACCGGGACAGGGGACCACTGAAGCTTTCTTT. Its protein product is CASSGPGQGTTEAFF.

This clone was seen only a few times. V is TRBV9 and J is TRBJ2-3; 7 positions agree with TRBD2. CDR3 length: 15 residues. Losses at the gene ends were 0 bases for V and 4 bases for J; bases not matched to a gene: 5. Germline CDR1 reads SGDLS; CDR2 reads YYNGEE. CDR3 sequence (DNA): TGTGCCAGCAGCGTAGGATGGGGACTATCAGATACGCAGTATTTT. This encodes CASSVGWGLSDTQYF. Filled out from reference TRBV9 and TRBJ2-3, the complete variable domain reads DSGVTQTPKHLITATGQRVTLRCSPRSGDLSVYWYQQSLDQGLQFLIQYYNGEERAKGNILERFSAQQFPDLHSELNLSSLELGDSALYFCASSVGWGLSDTQYFGPGTRLTVL.

In this sample, this clone turned up a few times. The rearrangement links TRBV28 to TRBJ1-5, with 10 positions matching TRBD1. The germline CDR1 and CDR2 sequences are MDHEN and SYDVKM. Trimming at V came to 6 bases and at J to 5 bases, leaving 1 base not matched to a gene. This CDR3 contains 13 residues. Here the CDR3 DNA reads TGTGCCAGCAGGGGGACAGGGGATCAGCCCCAGCATTTT. This codes for CASRGTGDQPQHF.

The V gene is TRBV27, the J gene TRBJ2-1, with D perhaps TRBD2 (6 bases). Trimming took off 5 bases at V and 2 bases at J, with 13 bases between the two ends. The CDR3 is 15 residues long. CDR1 is MNHEY, CDR2 SMNVEV, per germline (reference sequence). CDR3 protein: CASSKEGPPYNEQFF. The CDR3 DNA is TGTGCCAGCAGTAAGGAGGGTCCCCCCTACAATGAGCAGTTCTTC.

The rearrangement joins TRBV28 to TRBJ2-4; 7 bases agree with TRBD1. This CDR3 is built from 16 residues. Germline CDR1 reads MDHEN; CDR2 reads SYDVKM. V was pared by 5 bases and J by 0 bases, with 7 bases of the junction left unmatched. The DNA for the CDR3 is TGTGCCAGCAGTACCTCGGGACAGTTAGCCAAAAACATTCAGTACTTC. Translated: CASSTSGQLAKNIQYF. Full variable domain (remainder filled in from reference TRBV28 and TRBJ2-4): DVKVTQSSRYLVKRTGEKVFLECVQDMDHENMFWYRQDPGLGLRLIYFSYDVKMKEKGDIPEGYSVSREKKERFSLILESASTNQTSMYLCASSTSGQLAKNIQYFGAGTRLSVL.

This clone was seen a few times. The V gene is TRBV6-1, the J gene TRBJ1-5; D is unresolved. With 3 bases removed from V and 4 bases from J, the gap between germline ends came to 7 bases. This CDR3 region has 13 residues. Germline V gives CDR1 MNHNS, CDR2 SASEGT. CDR3 amino acids: CASSERENQPQHF. The CDR3 nucleotides read TGTGCCAGCAGTGAGAGGGAGAATCAGCCCCAGCATTTT.

The V and J genes are TRBV11-2 and TRBJ2-1; D may be TRBD2 (5 bases). From germline, CDR1 is SGHAT and CDR2 FQNNGV. The CDR3 covers 16 residues. The germline V and J ends were trimmed by 2 bases and 9 bases, with 20 bases remaining between them. Written as DNA, the CDR3 is TGTGCCAGCAGCTTAAGAGGGTCCACTGCGGTACGTGAGCAGTTCTTC. Amino acids: CASSLRGSTAVREQFF.

The CDR3 DNA follows: TGTGCCAGCAGTCCCCTCTCGACAGGGCCTGGAAACACCATATATTTT. Translated, it gives CASSPLSTGPGNTIYF. The rearrangement uses TRBV28 and TRBJ1-3; TRBD1 agrees at 7 bases. With V trimmed by 5 bases and J by 2 bases, 9 bases remained unmatched. CDR3 length equals 16 residues. Germline values: CDR1 MDHEN, CDR2 SYDVKM.

CDR3 in amino acids: CASSRQNSNQPQHF. The CDR3 nucleotides read TGTGCCAGTAGTCGACAGAATAGCAATCAGCCCCAGCATTTT. The V gene is TRBV19, the J gene TRBJ1-5; TRBD1 might be the D (5 bases). Germline loops: CDR1 LNHDA, CDR2 SQIVND (reference sequence). V lost 5 bases and J lost 0, with 8 bases in between. The CDR3 loop spans 14 amino acids.

This chain joins TRBV10-3 and TRBJ1-2; 11 nucleotides align to TRBD1. V dropped 3 bases and J dropped 4; count of bases not matched to a gene: 7. The CDR3 is 16 amino acids. Germline V gene lookup returns CDR1 ENHRY and CDR2 SYGVKD. CDR3 nucleotide sequence: TGTGCCATCAGTGACGGACAGGGGGCGCGCAGCTATGGCTACACCTTC. As protein: CAISDGQGARSYGYTF.

V gene TRBV7-2 combines with J gene TRBJ2-2; possibly TRBD2 for D (7 bases). The germline V gene has CDR1 SGHTA and CDR2 FQGNSA. The CDR3 length is 16 residues. With 5 bases removed from V and 0 bases from J, the gap between germline ends came to 13 bases. CDR3 in DNA: TGTGCCAGCAGCGTAGGCGGGGGCGCGAACACCGGGGAGCTGTTTTTT. Protein product: CASSVGGGANTGELFF.

The chain has TRBV7-2 and TRBJ2-3; the match to TRBD2 covers 8 bases. CDR1 and CDR2 (germline): SGHTA, FQGNSA. The CDR3 is made up of 16 amino acids. Losses at the gene ends were 1 base for V and 4 bases for J; bases not matched to a gene: 7. The CDR3 DNA reads as TGTGCCAGCAGCTTAGTAGCGGGAATGAAAGCAGATACGCAGTATTTT. This translates into CASSLVAGMKADTQYF.

The CDR3 loop reads CASSEGLAAGEQYF. In nucleotides, the CDR3 is TGTGCCAGCAGTGAGGGACTAGCGGCCGGCGAGCAGTACTTC. The chain couples TRBV6-1 to TRBJ2-7; 11 nucleotides align to TRBD2. V shed 3 bases, J shed 6 bases, and the junction held 4 bases outside the gene matches. Germline lookup yields CDR1 MNHNS and CDR2 SASEGT. This CDR3 contains 14 residues.

V usage is TRBV5-1 and J usage is TRBJ2-7; 8 nucleotides line up with TRBD1. Germline V gene lookup returns CDR1 SGHRS and CDR2 YFSETQ. Trimming took 0 bases from V and 6 from J; bases not matched to a gene: 5. This CDR3 spans 14 amino acids. CDR3 nucleotides: TGCGCCAGCAGCTTGGGGCAGGGGGCAAGCGAGCAGTACTTC. Translating it yields CASSLGQGASEQYF.

V usage is TRBV19 and J usage is TRBJ2-3; TRBD2 matches at 8 bases. This CDR3 is built from 15 residues. V lost 3 bases and J lost 4; bases outside the gene matches: 6. Per germline, CDR1 LNHDA and CDR2 SQIVND (reference sequence). The CDR3 is CASSMRWTSPDTQYF. CDR3 DNA: TGTGCCAGTAGTATGAGGTGGACTAGCCCAGATACGCAGTATTTT.

This chain uses TRBV5-4 with TRBJ2-1, with D unclear. V was trimmed by 0 bases and J by 9 bases, leaving 4 bases between them. This CDR3 contains 11 residues. Looked up from germline, CDR1 is SGHNT and CDR2 is YYREEE (reference sequence). In DNA, the CDR3 is TGTGCCAGCAGCTTGGAGCTTGAGCAGTTCTTC. Its translation: CASSLELEQFF.

The V and J genes are TRBV10-3 and TRBJ2-5; TRBD2 is a possible D gene (5 bases). Trimming took 4 bases from V and 5 from J, leaving 5 bases between them. Germline V gives CDR1 ENHRY, CDR2 SYGVKD. This CDR3 region has 11 residues. The CDR3 DNA reads TGTGCCATCAGTGCGGGGGAGACCCAGTACTTC. Protein product: CAISAGETQYF.

The chain couples TRBV11-2 to TRBJ2-1; 8 bases are shared with TRBD2. Germline assignment: CDR1 SGHAT and CDR2 FQNNGV. The CDR3 contains 16 residues. J was trimmed by 5 bases and V by 5 bases; bases with no gene match: 11. CDR3 bases: TGTGCCAGCAGCGGCCAAGCGGGAGTAAGCGACAATGAGCAGTTCTTC. This sequence encodes CASSGQAGVSDNEQFF.